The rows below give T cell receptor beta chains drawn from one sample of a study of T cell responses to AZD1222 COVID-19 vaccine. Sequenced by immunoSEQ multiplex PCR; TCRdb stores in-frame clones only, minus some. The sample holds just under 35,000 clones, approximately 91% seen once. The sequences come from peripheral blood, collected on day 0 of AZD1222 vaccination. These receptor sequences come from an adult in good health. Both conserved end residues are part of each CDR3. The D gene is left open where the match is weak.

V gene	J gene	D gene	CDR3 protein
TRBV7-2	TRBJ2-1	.	CASSSGLYNEQFF
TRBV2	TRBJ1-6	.	CASSDQGTENNSPLHF
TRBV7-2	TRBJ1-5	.	CASRRHANQPQHF
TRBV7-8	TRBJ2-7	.	CASSPDYEQYF
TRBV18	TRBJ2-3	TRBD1	CASSPDSQGANTDTQYF
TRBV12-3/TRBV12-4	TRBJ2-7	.	CASSTSTGYEQYF
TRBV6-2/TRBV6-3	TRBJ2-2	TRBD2	CASSYSGLAGRRGSTGELFF
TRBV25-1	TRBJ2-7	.	CASSESFGGVSYEQYF
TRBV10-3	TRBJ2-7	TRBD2	CAISDTGTSGTGQYF
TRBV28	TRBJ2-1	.	CAGRAGVGETNEQFF
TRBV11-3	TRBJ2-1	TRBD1	CASSPGDRAGYNEQFF
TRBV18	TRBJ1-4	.	CASSPPSNEKLFF
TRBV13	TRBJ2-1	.	CASSPFHSAGEQFF
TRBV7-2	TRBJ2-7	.	CASSQSDGTYEQYF
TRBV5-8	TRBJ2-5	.	CASSSGQRQETQYF
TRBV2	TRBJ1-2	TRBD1	CASSGTGSGYTF
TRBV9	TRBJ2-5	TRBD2	CASSGSGRAGETQYF
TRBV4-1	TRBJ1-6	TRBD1	CASSPGQGDNSPLHF
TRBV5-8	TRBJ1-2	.	CASSSLGYGYTF
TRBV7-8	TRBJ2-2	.	CASRLSRVNTGELFF
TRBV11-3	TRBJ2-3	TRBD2	CASSRNGGVADTQYF
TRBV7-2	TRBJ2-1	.	CASSPSGGAPPYNEQFF
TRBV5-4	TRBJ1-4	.	CASSRGTNEKLFF
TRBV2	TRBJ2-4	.	CASGQERESRQYF
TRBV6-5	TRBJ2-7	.	CASSYSQGVKDEQYF
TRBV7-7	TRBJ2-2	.	CASSPMGFAGELFF
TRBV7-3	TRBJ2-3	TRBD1	CASSLTGDRAGYTQYF
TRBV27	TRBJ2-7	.	CASEGQGEQYF